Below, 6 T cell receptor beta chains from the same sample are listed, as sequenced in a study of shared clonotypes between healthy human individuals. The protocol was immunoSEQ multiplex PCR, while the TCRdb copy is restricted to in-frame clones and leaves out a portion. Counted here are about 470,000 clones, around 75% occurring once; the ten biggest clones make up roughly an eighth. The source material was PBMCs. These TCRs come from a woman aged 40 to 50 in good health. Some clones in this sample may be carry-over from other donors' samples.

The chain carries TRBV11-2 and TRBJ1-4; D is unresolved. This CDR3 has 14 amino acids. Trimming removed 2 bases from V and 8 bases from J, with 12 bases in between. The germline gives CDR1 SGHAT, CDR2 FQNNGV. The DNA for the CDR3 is TGTGCCAGCAGCTTAACCGGGAGATGGGAAAAACTGTTTTTT. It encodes CASSLTGRWEKLFF.

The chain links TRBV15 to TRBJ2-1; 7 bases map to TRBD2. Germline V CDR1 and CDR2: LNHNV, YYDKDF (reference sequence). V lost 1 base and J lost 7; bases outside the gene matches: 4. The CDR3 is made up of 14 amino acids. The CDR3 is CATSRVSSGNEQFF. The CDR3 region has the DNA TGTGCCACCAGCAGAGTGTCTAGCGGTAATGAGCAGTTCTTC.

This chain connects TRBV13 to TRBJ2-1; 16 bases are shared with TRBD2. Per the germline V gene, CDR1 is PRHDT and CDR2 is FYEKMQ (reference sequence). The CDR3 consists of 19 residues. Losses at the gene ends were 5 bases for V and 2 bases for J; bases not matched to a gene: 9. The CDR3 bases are TGTGCCAGCAGCAGCGGGACTAGCGGGAGGGCCAGGGCCTACAATGAGCAGTTCTTC. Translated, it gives CASSSGTSGRARAYNEQFF.

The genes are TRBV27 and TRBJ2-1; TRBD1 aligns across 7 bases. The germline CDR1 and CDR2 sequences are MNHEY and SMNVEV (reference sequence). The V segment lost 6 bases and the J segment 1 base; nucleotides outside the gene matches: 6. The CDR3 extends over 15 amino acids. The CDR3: CASSRGFASYNEQFF. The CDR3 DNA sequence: TGTGCCAGCAGCAGGGGGTTTGCGTCCTACAATGAGCAGTTCTTC.

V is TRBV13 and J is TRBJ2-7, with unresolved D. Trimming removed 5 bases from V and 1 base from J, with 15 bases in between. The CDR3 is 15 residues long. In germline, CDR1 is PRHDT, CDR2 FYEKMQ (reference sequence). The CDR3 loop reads CASSAVGRTSYEQYF. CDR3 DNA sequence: TGTGCCAGCAGCGCAGTGGGCCGCACATCCTACGAGCAGTACTTC.

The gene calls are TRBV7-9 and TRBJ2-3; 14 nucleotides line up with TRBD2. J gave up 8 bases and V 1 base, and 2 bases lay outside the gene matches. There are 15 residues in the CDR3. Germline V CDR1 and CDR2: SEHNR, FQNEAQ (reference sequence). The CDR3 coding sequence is TGTGCCAGCAGCTTAGGAGGGACTAGCGGGAGTACGCAGTATTTT. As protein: CASSLGGTSGSTQYF.